The 6 T cell receptor beta chains given below trace back to one sample, sequenced in a study of shared T cell receptors in the human thymus. The method was immunoSEQ multiplex PCR; TCRdb's version includes in-frame clones alone and lacks a portion of them. The data show some 760,000 clones, approximately 83% seen once. These same data were also listed under a study on human thymus T cells.

The specimen sequenced was thymocytes. The receptors stem from a girl under two years old with a congenital heart defect.

J is TRBJ1-5 and V is TRBV6-1; 8 bases match TRBD1. V trimming: 6 bases; J trimming: 6 bases; junction bases outside the gene matches: 7. The CDR3 consists of 14 residues. Germline-derived CDR1 and CDR2 are MNHNS and SASEGT. The DNA of the CDR3 is TGTGCCAGCAGCTTGACAGGGGTCCGTCAGCCCCAGCATTTT. It specifies CASSLTGVRQPQHF.

The chain uses TRBV16 and TRBJ1-1; D gene unclear. CDR1 and CDR2 from the germline V gene are KGHSY and FQNENV. Deletions cut 7 bases from V and 11 bases from J, with 20 bases between. This CDR3 has 13 amino acids. CDR3 nucleotide sequence: TGTGCCAGCACCTCGAAGGCGGAGGTCGAGGCTTTCTTT. It encodes CASTSKAEVEAFF.

The chain carries TRBV14 and TRBJ2-7, with D maybe TRBD1 (6 bases). The germline CDR1 and CDR2 sequences are SGHDN and FVKESK. This CDR3 has 15 residues. Trimming stripped 1 base from V and 1 base from J, with 11 bases between. CDR3 coding DNA: TGTGCCAGCAGCCAAGGGGGGCGGCAGTCCTACGAGCAGTACTTC. As protein: CASSQGGRQSYEQYF.

The chain is built from TRBV25-1 and TRBJ2-1; 8 bases align to TRBD2. J gave up 9 bases and V 0 bases, and 10 bases lay outside the gene matches. CDR3 length equals 16 residues. Germline V CDR1 and CDR2: MGHDK, SYGVNS. CDR3 in DNA: TGTGCCAGCAGTGAATATGCGGGGGGCGCTTTGGGTGAGCAGTTCTTC. Protein: CASSEYAGGALGEQFF.

The V and J genes are TRBV10-3 and TRBJ1-3; 7 nucleotides match TRBD1. V dropped 6 bases and J dropped 7; count of bases not matched to a gene: 3. The germline gives CDR1 ENHRY, CDR2 SYGVKD. This CDR3 region has 12 residues. CDR3 nucleotides: TGTGCCATCAGCCTACAGGGGAACACCATATATTTT. Translation gives CAISLQGNTIYF.

The chain recombines TRBV6-1 with TRBJ1-6, with 10 bases identical to TRBD1. The CDR3 contains 13 residues. The germline V gene encodes CDR1 MNHNS and CDR2 SASEGT. After removal of 10 bases from V and 13 bases from J, the junction contained 10 bases not matched to a gene. For the CDR3, the DNA is TGTGCCACCTTGGGGACAGGGGACGCGCCCCTCCACTTT. It codes for CATLGTGDAPLHF.